This T cell receptor beta chain was found in a study of breast tumors, draining lymph nodes, adjacent tissues. TCRdb reanalysed the multiplex PCR reads using MiXCR and keeps one entry per CDR3 protein. The sample carries approximately 300,000 distinct CDR3 sequences, over 30% recorded once. Whole-study results and caveats: Tumor T cell lymph node origin was a supported hypothesis, not proven. The data were judged consistent with most tumor T cells coming from lymph node and expanding in tumor. Tumor TCR diversity was below lymph nodes but above nontumor tissue.

Axillary draining lymph nodes of breast cancer patients supplied the node samples. This clonotype was observed a few times. Its antigen remains unidentified. The germline gives CDR1 MNHEY, CDR2 SVGEGT. The CDR3 has 12 amino acids. The V and J ends lost 2 bases and 5 bases respectively, with 7 bases between them. The sequence derives from a female donor with breast cancer. Some clones in this sample may be carry-over from other donors' samples. This chain joins TRBV6-2 or TRBV6-3 and TRBJ2-7; unclear D gene. The specimen sequenced was axillary lymph node tissue. This chain's CDR3 is CASSYGLHEQYF. DNA for the CDR3: TGTGCCAGCAGTTACGGTCTCCACGAGCAGTACTTC.